This T cell receptor beta chain was identified in a study of T cell responses to AZD1222 COVID-19 vaccine. The table came from immunoSEQ multiplex PCR; TCRdb's copy has only in-frame clones and leaves some out. This sample yields around 160,000 clones, of which 88% are seen a single time; over 4.5% belongs to the top ten. The TCR was taken from an adult in good health. The source was peripheral blood, collected on day 0 of AZD1222 vaccination.

CDR3 nucleotides: TGTGCCAGCAGTGAAGTGGGAGGGTGGATCGGAGATACGCAGTATTTT. As protein: CASSEVGGWIGDTQYF. V gene TRBV2 combines with J gene TRBJ2-3; 7 bases match TRBD2. Germline values: CDR1 SNHLY, CDR2 FYNNEI. This CDR3 has 16 residues. V lost 1 base, J lost 5 bases, and 9 bases stayed unmatched.